This passage covers 2 T cell receptor beta chains from one sample sequenced in a study of regulatory and conventional T cells in RAG deficiency. Profiled with immunoSEQ multiplex PCR; TCRdb holds only in-frame clones, not every one. The sample has 34,000 or so clones, about 88% seen once. The same sample was also used in a study of regulatory T cells. That publication notes: The primer mix had 52 TRBV and 13 TRBJ primers.

Sequencing was done on a sample of CD8+ T cells sorted from blood. The receptors here all came from a human donor in good health.

The rearrangement joins TRBV11-2 to TRBJ2-7; tentatively, D is TRBD2 (5 bases). CDR1 is SGHAT and CDR2 is FQNNGV in the germline V gene. Trimming left V 7 bases short and J 2 bases short, with 12 bases between. This CDR3 has 13 amino acids. CDR3 nucleotide sequence: TGTGCCAGCACGGGGAGTGGCACCTACGAGCAGTACTTC. Its protein is CASTGSGTYEQYF.

This CDR3 reads CASSQGDWTNLSNQPQHF. The CDR3 DNA reads TGCGCCAGCAGCCAAGGAGACTGGACAAACCTTAGCAATCAGCCCCAGCATTTT. The V and J genes are TRBV4-1 and TRBJ1-5, with D possibly TRBD1 on 5 matching bases. Germline V gene data show CDR1 as MGHRA and CDR2 as YSYEKL. The CDR3 is 18 amino acids. V lost 1 base and J 0 bases, leaving 16 bases between the germline ends.